This entry concerns a single T cell receptor (beta chain). Its antigen is still unknown. Each TCR beta library was made by quantitative 5'-RACE that incorporated molecular barcodes. MiXCR was run by TCRdb on the 5' RACE reads, yielding one entry per CDR3 protein. The sample carries under 950,000 distinct CDR3 sequences, 15% to 20% recorded once. There are 12 residues in the CDR3. Germline V gene sequence: CDR1 MDHEN, CDR2 SYDVKM. The V end lost 6 bases, the J end lost 10 bases, and 10 bases lay between the germline ends. The data derive from a study of CD8 T cells in ankylosing spondylitis. Study results and caveats: Seemingly characteristic of ankylosing spondylitis blood was a TCR beta motif consisting of eight highly homologous variants.

The chain employs TRBV28 and TRBJ1-6; D might be TRBD1 (6 bases). Sequencing input: blood, either unsorted or a sorted T cell fraction (not recorded which). This clonotype was sampled from a male donor with ankylosing spondylitis. This CDR3 reads CASSLGQSPLHF. The CDR3 DNA reads TGTGCCAGCAGCCTCGGACAGTCACCCCTCCACTTT.